The source of this T cell receptor (beta chain) is a study of identical twins. TCRdb used MiXCR to reprocess the 5' RACE reads, holding one entry per CDR3 protein. The sample consists of 200,000 to 250,000 distinct CDR3 sequences, roughly 10% of them appearing once. Germline-derived CDR1 and CDR2 are LGHNA and YSLEER. This CDR3 is 17 amino acids long. The V segment lost 0 bases and the J segment 5 bases; nucleotides outside the gene matches: 8. This clonotype has at least ten counts. The sample taken for sequencing was memory T cells sorted from blood. The V gene is TRBV4-3, the J gene TRBJ2-3; 10 bases fit TRBD2. The clonotype originates from a man aged 45-60 years in good health. The CDR3 loop reads CASSQEGLAGARDTQYF. CDR3 coding DNA: TGCGCCAGCAGCCAAGAAGGCCTAGCGGGAGCGAGAGATACGCAGTATTTT.